Below, 28 T cell receptor beta chains from the same sample are listed, as sequenced in a study of human CD8 memory T cell subsets. The identity of TPEX cells was that of CCR7+ PD-1+ TIGIT+ early memory CD8+ T cells with exhausted-like traits. Generation of TCR beta libraries used UMI-labeled 5' RACE. Reanalyzing the 5' RACE reads, TCRdb keeps one entry per CDR3 protein, without DNA. The sample table sets out some 6,900 distinct CDR3 sequences. The sequenced material came from CD8+ T cells from PBMCs. The receptors here all came from a human donor in good health.

The chain carries TRBV10-2 and TRBJ1-2; the D call of TRBD1 rests on TCRdb alone, since no DNA is present to check it. The CDR3 consists of 14 residues. Germline V CDR1 and CDR2: WSHSY, SAAADI. This CDR3 reads CASSERTGRHGYTF.

The chain is built from TRBV19 and TRBJ1-3; without DNA, the TCRdb call of TRBD1 cannot be checked. Germline V gene data show CDR1 as LNHDA and CDR2 as SQIVND (reference sequence). The CDR3 runs to 13 residues. CDR3 residues: CASSLQGRNTIYF.

V usage is TRBV7-9 and J usage is TRBJ2-1; TCRdb gives TRBD1 as the D gene, but with no DNA this cannot be confirmed. CDR1 SEHNR and CDR2 FQNEAQ come from the germline V gene (reference sequence). The CDR3 runs 14 residues. CDR3 amino acids: CASSRQGSYNEQFF.

CDR3 residues: CASSDGVNNEQFF. This chain joins TRBV13 and TRBJ2-1. The CDR3 is 13 residues long. The germline V gene encodes CDR1 PRHDT and CDR2 FYEKMQ (reference sequence).

This clonotype ranks as medium-sized in terms of frequency. The genes are TRBV5-5 and TRBJ2-1; TCRdb calls TRBD2, which cannot be checked without DNA. The CDR3 has 16 amino acids. The germline CDR1 and CDR2 sequences are SGHKS and YYEKEE (reference sequence). CDR3 residues: CASSLGGLSSYNEQFF.

The chain carries TRBV5-1 and TRBJ2-7; TCRdb reports TRBD1, a call that lacks DNA to check it against. From germline, CDR1 is SGHRS and CDR2 YFSETQ. The CDR3 is 16 amino acids. CDR3 in amino acids: CASSLAPLDDYYEQYF.

The chain's CDR3 is CSAPTGTGTGRFNEQFF. The rearrangement joins TRBV20-1 to TRBJ2-1; absent DNA, TCRdb's TRBD1 call cannot be checked. The CDR3 is 17 residues long. CDR1 and CDR2 from the germline V gene are DFQATT and SNEGSKA (reference sequence).

This chain joins TRBV5-5 and TRBJ2-1; the TRBD2 assignment by TCRdb is unverifiable without DNA. CDR3 length equals 14 residues. Germline V gene data show CDR1 as SGHKS and CDR2 as YYEKEE (reference sequence). This CDR3 reads CASSVSGGDNEQFF. Using reference TRBV5-5 and TRBJ2-1 for the parts outside the CDR3, the full variable domain is DAGVTQSPTHLIKTRGQQVTLRCSPISGHKSVSWYQQVLGQGPQFIFQYYEKEERGRGNFPDRFSARQFPNYSSELNVNALLLGDSALYLCASSVSGGDNEQFFGPGTRLTVL.

The V and J genes are TRBV28 and TRBJ2-7; without DNA, the TCRdb call of TRBD1 cannot be checked. CDR1 is MDHEN, CDR2 SYDVKM, per germline. The length of the CDR3 is 16 residues. CDR3 protein: CASSLISGTGGYEQYF.

The chain joins TRBV7-9 to TRBJ2-1; TCRdb selects TRBD2, and the lack of DNA leaves this call unchecked. Germline loops: CDR1 SEHNR, CDR2 FQNEAQ (reference sequence). The CDR3 sequence is 14 residues long. CDR3 amino acids: CAAEVVAGGNEQFF. Supplemented by reference TRBV7-9 and TRBJ2-1, the full variable domain reads DTGVSQNPRHKITKRGQNVTFRCDPISEHNRLYWYRQTLGQGPEFLTYFQNEAQLEKSRLLSDRFSAERPKGSFSTLEIQRTEQGDSAMYLCAAEVVAGGNEQFFGPGTRLTVL.

The rearrangement joins TRBV28 to TRBJ1-1. The length of the CDR3 is 13 residues. Germline values: CDR1 MDHEN, CDR2 SYDVKM. Here the CDR3 reads CATKITENTEAFF.

The chain joins TRBV7-2 to TRBJ2-3; the TRBD2 assignment by TCRdb is unverifiable without DNA. The CDR3 extends over 17 amino acids. CDR1 and CDR2 from the germline V gene are SGHTA and FQGNSA. The CDR3 reads CASSLLGTGPWIDTQYF.

CDR3 loop: CASSQEPGNSYNEQFF. This chain joins TRBV4-1 and TRBJ2-1; with no DNA, the TCRdb D assignment of TRBD1 cannot be verified. From germline, CDR1 is MGHRA and CDR2 YSYEKL. The length of the CDR3 is 16 residues.

J is TRBJ2-1 and V is TRBV14; the TCRdb call, TRBD2, lacks DNA for checking. The CDR3 extends over 17 amino acids. Germline values: CDR1 SGHDN, CDR2 FVKESK. The CDR3 loop is CASSQEPSVISYNEQFF.

The chain couples TRBV20-1 to TRBJ2-1. This CDR3 spans 13 amino acids. In germline, CDR1 is DFQATT, CDR2 SNEGSKA (reference sequence). CDR3 in amino acids: CSAGPSLYNEQFF.

V usage is TRBV7-8 and J usage is TRBJ2-3. The CDR3 runs 13 residues. From germline, CDR1 is SGHVS and CDR2 FQNEAQ. Here the CDR3 reads CASSPFPRDTQYF.

The J gene is TRBJ2-5, the V gene TRBV18; no DNA is available, so the TRBD1 call from TCRdb remains unchecked. The V gene's germline CDR1 is KGHSH and CDR2 LQKENI. The CDR3 runs 16 residues. This CDR3 reads CASSPYFGQSLETQYF.

Here the CDR3 reads CASSLLDGNYEQYF. This chain joins TRBV5-4 and TRBJ2-7; there is no DNA to check the TCRdb D call of TRBD1. This CDR3 has 14 residues. The germline gives CDR1 SGHNT, CDR2 YYREEE (reference sequence).

The chain combines TRBV20-1 with TRBJ2-1; the TCRdb D gene call, TRBD2, has no DNA to confirm it. The germline V gene encodes CDR1 DFQATT and CDR2 SNEGSKA (reference sequence). There are 15 residues in the CDR3. CDR3 residues: CSATGHPASYNEQFF.

Considering frequency, this clonotype is medium-sized (0.01 to 0.1%). This chain uses TRBV5-1 with TRBJ2-1; TCRdb's D call, TRBD1, is unchecked because there is no DNA. CDR1 SGHRS and CDR2 YFSETQ come from the germline V gene. This CDR3 is built from 15 residues. The CDR3 is CASQGRDNSYNEQFF.

The CDR3 loop is CASSPTSGVNTGELFF. The rearrangement joins TRBV27 to TRBJ2-2; there is no DNA to check the TCRdb D call of TRBD2. This CDR3 spans 16 amino acids. From germline, CDR1 is MNHEY and CDR2 SMNVEV (reference sequence).

Considering frequency, this clonotype is medium-sized (0.01 to 0.1%). V is TRBV29-1 and J is TRBJ2-2; with no DNA, the TCRdb D assignment of TRBD1 cannot be verified. The V gene's germline CDR1 is SQVTM and CDR2 ANQGSEA. This CDR3 is 13 amino acids long. The CDR3 spells CSVGTDNTGELFF.

V and J are TRBV14 and TRBJ2-7; as DNA is missing, the TRBD1 call by TCRdb cannot be tested. Germline CDR1 reads SGHDN; CDR2 reads FVKESK. The CDR3 has 12 amino acids. CDR3 amino acids: CASSQGGIEQYF.

The chain recombines TRBV24-1 with TRBJ2-5; TCRdb's D call, TRBD1, is unchecked because there is no DNA. Germline CDR1 KGHDR, CDR2 SFDVKD. The CDR3 extends over 12 amino acids. The CDR3 is CATGTVEETQYF.

The chain recombines TRBV29-1 with TRBJ2-1. Per the germline V gene, CDR1 is SQVTM and CDR2 is ANQGSEA. This CDR3 comprises 15 residues. CDR3 sequence: CSVEDRQASYNEQFF.

This clonotype is labeled medium-sized based on frequency. The chain recombines TRBV6-6 with TRBJ2-1; checking the TCRdb D call of TRBD1 is not possible without DNA. There are 14 residues in the CDR3. Germline V gene data show CDR1 as MNHNY and CDR2 as SVGAGI (reference sequence). This chain's CDR3 is CASTGTGGLDEQFF.

V is TRBV7-9 and J is TRBJ2-3; TCRdb picks TRBD1, but there is no DNA to check that call. The CDR3 runs to 14 residues. Germline CDR1 is SEHNR and CDR2 is FQNEAQ (reference sequence). The CDR3 here is CASTGSASTDTQYF.

The rearrangement uses TRBV20-1 and TRBJ2-5; TCRdb lists TRBD2, though no DNA is available to test this call. The length of the CDR3 is 14 residues. Germline V lookup: CDR1 DFQATT, CDR2 SNEGSKA (reference sequence). CDR3 sequence: CSARGGLDQETQYF.